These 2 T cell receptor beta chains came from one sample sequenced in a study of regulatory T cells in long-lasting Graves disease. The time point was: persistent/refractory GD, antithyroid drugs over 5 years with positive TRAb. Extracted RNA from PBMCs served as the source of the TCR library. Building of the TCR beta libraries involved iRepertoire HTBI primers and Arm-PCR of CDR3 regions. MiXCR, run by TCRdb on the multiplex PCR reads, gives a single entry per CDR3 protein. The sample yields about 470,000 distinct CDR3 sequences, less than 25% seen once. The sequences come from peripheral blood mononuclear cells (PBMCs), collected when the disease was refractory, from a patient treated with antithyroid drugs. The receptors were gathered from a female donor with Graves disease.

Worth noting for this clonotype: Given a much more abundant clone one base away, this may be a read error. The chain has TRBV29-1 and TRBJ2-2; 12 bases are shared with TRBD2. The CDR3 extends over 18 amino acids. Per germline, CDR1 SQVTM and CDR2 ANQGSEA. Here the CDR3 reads CGVEDHSSGRANTGELFF. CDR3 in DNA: TGCGGCGTTGAAGATCACTCTAGCGGGAGGGCGAACACCGGGGAGCTGTTTTTT.

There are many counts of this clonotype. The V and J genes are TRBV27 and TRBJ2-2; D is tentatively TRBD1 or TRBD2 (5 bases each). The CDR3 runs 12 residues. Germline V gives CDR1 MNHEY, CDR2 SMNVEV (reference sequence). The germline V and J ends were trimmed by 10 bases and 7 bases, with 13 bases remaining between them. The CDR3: CATRPGRGELFF. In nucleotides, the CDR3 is TGTGCCACCCGACCGGGACGCGGGGAGCTGTTTTTT.